This entry concerns a single TCR beta chain. Its specificity is not known. The method was immunoSEQ multiplex PCR; TCRdb's version includes in-frame clones alone and lacks a portion of them. This repertoire shows tens of thousands of clones, over 75% found once; its top ten account for roughly 0.35%. The data were taken from a study of OX40 agonist ivuxolimab in advanced cancers. Turning to the study itself: Two patients with cutaneous melanoma and one with hepatocellular carcinoma, three in total, showed partial responses.

Study-level points and caveats: Expanded clones belonging to CD8+ T cells outnumbered, on average, those of CD4+.

Trimming pared 3 bases from V and 4 bases from J, leaving 6 bases between. Germline CDR1 is SGHTA and CDR2 is FQGNSA. The CDR3 contains 12 residues. The chain recombines TRBV7-2 with TRBJ1-1, with D unclear. The sequence was collected from an adult with an advanced solid tumor such as melanoma, head and neck, liver or kidney cancer. Material: CD4+ or CD8+ T cells sorted from blood, obtained in a trial of the OX40 agonist ivuxolimab. As DNA, the CDR3 is TGTGCCAGCAGCTTTAGGGTCACTGAAGCTTTCTTT. Translation: CASSFRVTEAFF.